This T cell receptor beta chain was recovered during a study of cytomegalovirus exposure and HLA in healthy donors (dated by TCRdb to between 2016 and 2019). General notes on the study: According to a later analysis, one platform produced both the approximately 110 validation repertoires and the roughly 650 repertoires of the first cohort. The study was designed to test whether signatures of past pathogen exposure could be identified by cataloging public T cell receptors. Along with the approximately 600-subject first cohort, a separate validation cohort of over a hundred different subjects was used. The study combined high-throughput TCR immunosequencing, statistical association of individual TCRs with disease status, and machine learning to predict cytomegalovirus infection status. Study-level results and caveats: In both the original and validation cohorts, the classifier was reported to diagnose cytomegalovirus status with high specificity and sensitivity. A total of 150 to 200 TCR beta chains were listed by the study as associated with cytomegalovirus. Most TCR sequences were seen in very few donors, while some public TCRs were found in many individuals. In vitro tests confirmed that three of the cytomegalovirus-associated TCR beta chains recognize cytomegalovirus antigens. A later analysis had no HLA typing for the validation cohort, so co-occurrence there was scored across all 110 or so repertoires. The authors suggested that the approach could potentially be generalized to other disease states and immunological phenotypes. Of the cluster scores, 85% to 95% were above 0 in a later analysis, which found that TCRs clustered in the first cohort also tended to co-occur in the 120 validation repertoires.

Details on this clone: This receptor's antigen is unknown. Qualities for individual bases were not recorded, and no much larger clone is one base off.

CDR3 length: 14 amino acids, cysteine to phenylalanine. Only the CDR3 part of the read is kept: 42 bases, read in frame from the first base. V is cut by 5 bases and J by 3 bases, and the space between the germline ends is 12 bases. From the germline V gene, CDR1 is SGHRS and CDR2 is YFSETQ. Library preparation was by the immunoSEQ multiplex PCR assay. As for the authors' bioinformatics: To diagnose cytomegalovirus status from the catalog of TCR beta chain sequences, a statistical classification framework was built. This is the immuneACCESS table as TCRdb keeps it, with only in-frame sequences that have V and J called. A part of the clones is gone; compared with another copy, unresolved V genes explain less than half, and the rest is unexplained. For V, J and clone size, that table is used; D and trimming come from the DNA. In all, the sample holds about 150,000 clones, and more than 70% of those were seen once. The ten top clones hold 2.5% to 3% of the sample.

The donors were included in the validation cohort of 100 to 150 subjects, a group kept apart from the roughly 700-subject first cohort. The chain employs TRBV5-1 and TRBJ1-5; no D gene call is confident. This TCR was sampled from a man between 18 and 35 years old in good health and CMV-seronegative. What was sequenced was PBMCs. This receptor carries the CDR3 CASRPEGSNQPQHF. The DNA sequence is TGCGCCAGCAGGCCTGAGGGTTCCAATCAGCCCCAGCATTTT. With the portions outside the CDR3 filled from the reference TRBV5-1 and TRBJ1-5 genes, the complete variable region becomes KAGVTQTPRYLIKTRGQQVTLSCSPISGHRSVSWYQQTPGQGLQFLFEYFSETQRNKGNFPGRFSGRQFSNSRSEMNVSTLELGDSALYLCASRPEGSNQPQHFGDGTRLSIL.